The sample holds many counts of the clone carrying this T cell receptor (beta chain). The data derive from a study of CD8 T cells in ankylosing spondylitis. Germline values: CDR1 SNHLY, CDR2 FYNNEI. V lost 4 bases and J lost 9, with 19 bases in between. The CDR3 extends over 15 amino acids. TCRdb independently ran MiXCR on the 5' RACE reads; one entry per CDR3 protein. The sample includes roughly 130,000 distinct CDR3 sequences, roughly an eighth seen only once; the top ten take roughly 3%. The TCR originated in a female donor with ankylosing spondylitis or in good health (not recorded which). The sequencing input was blood, either unsorted or a sorted T cell fraction (not recorded which). V and J are TRBV2 and TRBJ2-1; no reliable D call. This chain's CDR3 is CASSVGSPFPPEQFF. In DNA, the CDR3 is TGTGCCAGCAGTGTCGGGTCCCCATTCCCCCCTGAGCAGTTCTTC.